This TCR beta chain derives from a study of blood T cell repertoires in COVID-19. Produced via immunoSEQ multiplex PCR; TCRdb's table is partial and in-frame only. The top ten hold about 20% of the sample, which has around 130,000 clones, roughly four fifths seen once. CDR3 length: 13 residues. V lost 3 bases and J 6 bases, leaving 10 bases between the germline ends. Germline CDR1 is SGHDT and CDR2 is YYEEEE. The source of this sequence is a man younger than 40 who had recovered from COVID-19. This chain connects TRBV5-6 to TRBJ2-1; D ambiguous. The sequenced sample was PBMCs or T cells enriched from blood (not recorded which). In nucleotides, the CDR3 is TGTGCCAGCAGCTACCCAGTCTCCAATGAGCAGTTCTTC. Translated: CASSYPVSNEQFF.